This T cell receptor beta chain comes out of a study of blood T cells in healthy people across ages. This CDR3 has 15 residues. Germline V lookup: CDR1 DFQATT, CDR2 SNEGSKA (reference sequence). V dropped 0 bases and J dropped 5; count of bases not matched to a gene: 9. General study results and limits: Roughly linear age-related decline in beta diversity appeared, significant by age 40. Conclusively comparing naive with antigen-experienced cells was impossible with unsorted PBMCs.

Primers used in a second PCR of about 6 to 11 cycles were a sample-barcoded 5' primer and a J-beta primer mix. Tags on each cDNA molecule came from a template-switch adaptor with 12 random nucleotides. In TCRdb, the 5' RACE reads were re-called with MiXCR into one record per CDR3 protein. Of about 2 million distinct CDR3 sequences listed, about 50% were seen once; the top ten hold around 2.1%. Points on this clonotype: The antigen remains unidentified.

This clonotype was obtained from a middle-aged woman in good health. Sequencing input: blood. J is TRBJ2-5 and V is TRBV20-1; 7 bases are a match to TRBD2. The CDR3 loop reads CSAREEETSHETQYF. In DNA form, the CDR3 reads TGCAGTGCTAGAGAGGAGGAGACTAGCCATGAGACCCAGTACTTC.